This entry lists 17 T cell receptor beta chains sequenced from one sample in a study of beta chain features in type 1 diabetes. The investigators reverse transcribed all of the isolated RNA, so they sequenced expressed TCRB transcripts. Profiled with immunoSEQ multiplex PCR; TCRdb holds only in-frame clones, not every one. The data contain 300,000 to 450,000 clones, roughly 12% of them seen just once; the ten biggest clones take up 0.017%. Sequencing was done on a sample of naive CD4+ T cells from blood. These receptors all come from a young man in good health.

This clone was observed a handful of times. This chain links TRBV28 with TRBJ1-4; TRBD1 is a possible D gene (5 bases). V gave up 1 base and J gave up 8 bases, with 14 bases separating them. This CDR3 spans 15 amino acids. Looked up from germline, CDR1 is MDHEN and CDR2 is SYDVKM. CDR3 amino acids: CASSLSTGSREKLFF. The CDR3 DNA sequence: TGTGCCAGCAGTTTATCCACAGGTAGTAGAGAAAAACTGTTTTTT.

This clone was recorded a few times. The chain combines TRBV9 with TRBJ2-5; TRBD2 agrees at 10 bases. V dropped 0 bases and J dropped 2; count of bases not matched to a gene: 7. The CDR3 spans 17 residues. The germline V gene has CDR1 SGDLS and CDR2 YYNGEE. CDR3 residues: CASSVDLAGDIQETQYF. The DNA of the CDR3 is TGTGCCAGCAGCGTAGATCTAGCGGGGGACATACAAGAGACCCAGTACTTC. Combining the CDR3 with reference TRBV9 and TRBJ2-5 gives the whole variable domain DSGVTQTPKHLITATGQRVTLRCSPRSGDLSVYWYQQSLDQGLQFLIQYYNGEERAKGNILERFSAQQFPDLHSELNLSSLELGDSALYFCASSVDLAGDIQETQYFGPGTRLLVL.

This clone has more than one count but fewer than ten. CDR3 nucleotides: TGTGCCAGCAGCGTCGGTCGATATAGCAATCAGCCCCAGCATTTT. Translated, it gives CASSVGRYSNQPQHF. The chain joins TRBV9 to TRBJ1-5; D uncertain. The V end lost 2 bases, the J end lost 0 bases, and 9 bases lay between the germline ends. This CDR3 comprises 15 residues. CDR1 and CDR2 from the germline V gene are SGDLS and YYNGEE.

This rearrangement joins TRBV11-2 to TRBJ1-1; D gene ambiguous. Germline assignment: CDR1 SGHAT and CDR2 FQNNGV. The CDR3 runs to 13 residues. V lost 5 bases and J lost 1, with 8 bases in between. The DNA for the CDR3 is TGTGCCAGCAGCCTACAGAGGAACACTGAAGCTTTCTTT. This translates into CASSLQRNTEAFF.

This clone was seen a few times. This rearrangement joins TRBV5-1 to TRBJ1-4, with D unresolved. Trimming pared 1 base from V and 12 bases from J, leaving 13 bases between. Germline loops: CDR1 SGHRS, CDR2 YFSETQ. The CDR3 runs to 13 residues. The CDR3 sequence is CASSLPNYGELFF. CDR3 sequence (DNA): TGCGCCAGCAGCTTGCCGAATTACGGGGAACTGTTTTTT.

This clone has more than one count but fewer than ten. The chain couples TRBV2 to TRBJ1-1; D not certain. Germline loops: CDR1 SNHLY, CDR2 FYNNEI. Trimming stripped 6 bases from V and 8 bases from J, with 7 bases between. The CDR3 sequence is 10 residues long. In DNA, the CDR3 is TGTGCCAGCAGGCGGGGAGAAGCTTTCTTT. Encoded protein: CASRRGEAFF.

J is TRBJ1-2 and V is TRBV6-1; 9 bases are shared with TRBD1. Trimming at V came to 6 bases and at J to 3 bases, leaving 5 bases not matched to a gene. Per germline, CDR1 MNHNS and CDR2 SASEGT. CDR3 length: 14 amino acids. The CDR3 region is CASRLQGADYGYTF. The DNA for the CDR3 is TGTGCCAGCAGACTACAGGGGGCCGACTATGGCTACACCTTC.

The rearrangement uses TRBV9 and TRBJ1-3; 9 bases map to TRBD1. The CDR3 has 15 residues. The V gene's germline CDR1 is SGDLS and CDR2 YYNGEE. J was trimmed by 2 bases and V by 3 bases; bases with no gene match: 3. CDR3 amino acids: CASSDRGPAGNTIYF. In DNA form, the CDR3 reads TGTGCCAGCAGCGACAGGGGGCCGGCTGGAAACACCATATATTTT.

The table lists this clone with a few counts. The CDR3 nucleotides are TGTGCCAGCAGTTTACTAGCGGTCACCGGGGAGCTGTTTTTT. Residues: CASSLLAVTGELFF. The chain links TRBV28 to TRBJ2-2; TRBD2 matches at 7 bases. The germline CDR1 and CDR2 sequences are MDHEN and SYDVKM. V shed 2 bases, J shed 4 bases, and the junction held 1 base outside the gene matches. There are 14 residues in the CDR3. Filled out from reference TRBV28 and TRBJ2-2, the complete variable domain reads DVKVTQSSRYLVKRTGEKVFLECVQDMDHENMFWYRQDPGLGLRLIYFSYDVKMKEKGDIPEGYSVSREKKERFSLILESASTNQTSMYLCASSLLAVTGELFFGEGSRLTVL.

The CDR3 reads CASSLGITGSYEQYF. For the CDR3, the DNA is TGTGCCAGCAGTTTAGGCATTACCGGGTCGTACGAGCAGTACTTC. This chain uses TRBV28 with TRBJ2-5; no firm D call. TRBJ2-7 explains the end of the DNA better; the J call may be wrong. CDR3 length: 15 amino acids. The germline V gene has CDR1 MDHEN and CDR2 SYDVKM.

This clone was recorded a few times. The chain employs TRBV6-5 and TRBJ2-7; TRBD1 agrees at 7 bases. From germline, CDR1 is MNHEY and CDR2 SVGAGI. V trimming: 6 bases; J trimming: 7 bases; junction bases outside the gene matches: 15. This CDR3 has 15 amino acids. Written as DNA, the CDR3 is TGTGCCAGCAGAGTCCCCGGGACAGATATGGGTGAGCAGTACTTC. Its protein is CASRVPGTDMGEQYF.

This clone has just a few counts. The chain combines TRBV7-2 with TRBJ2-1; D is uncertain. In germline, CDR1 is SGHTA, CDR2 FQGNSA. The CDR3 is 15 amino acids. V was trimmed by 5 bases and J by 5 bases, leaving 16 bases between them. The CDR3 nucleotides are TGTGCCAGCAGCGATAGTCCCCTCCTTAACAATGAGCAGTTCTTC. As protein: CASSDSPLLNNEQFF.

J is TRBJ1-4 and V is TRBV5-4, with D possibly matching TRBD1 (5 bases). The germline CDR1 and CDR2 sequences are SGHNT and YYREEE (reference sequence). Deletions cut 0 bases from V and 8 bases from J, with 17 bases between. There are 16 residues in the CDR3. The CDR3 region has the DNA TGTGCCAGCAGCTTGGGAGTTGAGACCTCAGGGGAAAAACTGTTTTTT. This sequence encodes CASSLGVETSGEKLFF.

A few counts support this clone. The chain combines TRBV5-4 with TRBJ2-2; TRBD1 matches at 10 bases. CDR3 length: 16 residues. Germline V CDR1 and CDR2: SGHNT, YYREEE (reference sequence). V was clipped by 4 bases and J by 4 bases; unmatched bases: 7. The CDR3 sequence is CASSPTGTGATGELFF. The CDR3 nucleotides are TGTGCCAGCAGCCCAACCGGGACAGGGGCCACCGGGGAGCTGTTTTTT.

This clone was seen a handful of times. The chain couples TRBV4-2 to TRBJ1-6; 7 bases are shared with TRBD1. The junction had 3 bases not matched to a gene; V was cut back by 1 base and J by 3 bases. This CDR3 is built from 16 residues. Germline-derived CDR1 and CDR2 are LGHNA and YNFKEQ. CDR3 nucleotide sequence: TGTGCCAGCAGCCAAGGAGGGGGCTACTATAATTCACCCCTCCACTTT. This gives the protein CASSQGGGYYNSPLHF.

This clone occurred a few times. The rearrangement joins TRBV9 to TRBJ2-3, with D perhaps matching TRBD1 (6 bases). The germline V and J ends were trimmed by 0 bases and 2 bases, with 10 bases remaining between them. CDR1 and CDR2 from the germline V gene are SGDLS and YYNGEE. The CDR3 contains 15 residues. The CDR3 here is CASSVGAGATDTQYF. DNA of the CDR3: TGTGCCAGCAGCGTAGGGGCAGGGGCCACAGATACGCAGTATTTT. Drawing the rest from reference TRBV9 and TRBJ2-3, the complete variable domain is DSGVTQTPKHLITATGQRVTLRCSPRSGDLSVYWYQQSLDQGLQFLIQYYNGEERAKGNILERFSAQQFPDLHSELNLSSLELGDSALYFCASSVGAGATDTQYFGPGTRLTVL.

This clone was counted a few times. The chain recombines TRBV9 with TRBJ2-5; a possible D gene is TRBD2 (6 bases). There are 11 residues in the CDR3. Germline values: CDR1 SGDLS, CDR2 YYNGEE. Trimming shortened V by 3 bases and J by 8 bases, and 8 bases separated the two germline ends. The CDR3 DNA follows: TGTGCCAGCAGCGCGGGACTTACCCAGTACTTC. It encodes CASSAGLTQYF.